This record covers a single TCR beta chain. The data stem from a study of blood T cell repertoires in COVID-19. Across the whole study: Samples of COVID-19 (acute and convalescent) were obtained from the United States, Italy and Spain. In each case, the material was cDNA or gDNA derived from T cells, B-cell-depleted T cells, or PBMCs.

Authors' analysis steps: Researchers report that nucleated cell counts were estimated from reference gene primer amplification. Sequencing used immunoSEQ multiplex PCR; TCRdb keeps in-frame clones, though not all of them. V and J calls plus clone size are reproduced from that table; the DNA served to infer D and trimming. The sample gives under 150,000 clones, approximately 88% of which show up once; about 8.1% is in the top ten. V lost 10 bases and J lost 2; bases outside the gene matches: 7. Per germline, CDR1 KGHSH and CDR2 LQKENI. The CDR3 length is 13 residues. The receptor was derived from a woman between 40 and 55 years old with acute or convalescent COVID-19. The specimen was peripheral blood. The chain couples TRBV18 to TRBJ2-5; 7 bases agree with TRBD1. The chain's CDR3 is CATTTGLQETQYF. The CDR3 nucleotides are TGTGCCACCACGACAGGGTTGCAAGAGACCCAGTACTTC.